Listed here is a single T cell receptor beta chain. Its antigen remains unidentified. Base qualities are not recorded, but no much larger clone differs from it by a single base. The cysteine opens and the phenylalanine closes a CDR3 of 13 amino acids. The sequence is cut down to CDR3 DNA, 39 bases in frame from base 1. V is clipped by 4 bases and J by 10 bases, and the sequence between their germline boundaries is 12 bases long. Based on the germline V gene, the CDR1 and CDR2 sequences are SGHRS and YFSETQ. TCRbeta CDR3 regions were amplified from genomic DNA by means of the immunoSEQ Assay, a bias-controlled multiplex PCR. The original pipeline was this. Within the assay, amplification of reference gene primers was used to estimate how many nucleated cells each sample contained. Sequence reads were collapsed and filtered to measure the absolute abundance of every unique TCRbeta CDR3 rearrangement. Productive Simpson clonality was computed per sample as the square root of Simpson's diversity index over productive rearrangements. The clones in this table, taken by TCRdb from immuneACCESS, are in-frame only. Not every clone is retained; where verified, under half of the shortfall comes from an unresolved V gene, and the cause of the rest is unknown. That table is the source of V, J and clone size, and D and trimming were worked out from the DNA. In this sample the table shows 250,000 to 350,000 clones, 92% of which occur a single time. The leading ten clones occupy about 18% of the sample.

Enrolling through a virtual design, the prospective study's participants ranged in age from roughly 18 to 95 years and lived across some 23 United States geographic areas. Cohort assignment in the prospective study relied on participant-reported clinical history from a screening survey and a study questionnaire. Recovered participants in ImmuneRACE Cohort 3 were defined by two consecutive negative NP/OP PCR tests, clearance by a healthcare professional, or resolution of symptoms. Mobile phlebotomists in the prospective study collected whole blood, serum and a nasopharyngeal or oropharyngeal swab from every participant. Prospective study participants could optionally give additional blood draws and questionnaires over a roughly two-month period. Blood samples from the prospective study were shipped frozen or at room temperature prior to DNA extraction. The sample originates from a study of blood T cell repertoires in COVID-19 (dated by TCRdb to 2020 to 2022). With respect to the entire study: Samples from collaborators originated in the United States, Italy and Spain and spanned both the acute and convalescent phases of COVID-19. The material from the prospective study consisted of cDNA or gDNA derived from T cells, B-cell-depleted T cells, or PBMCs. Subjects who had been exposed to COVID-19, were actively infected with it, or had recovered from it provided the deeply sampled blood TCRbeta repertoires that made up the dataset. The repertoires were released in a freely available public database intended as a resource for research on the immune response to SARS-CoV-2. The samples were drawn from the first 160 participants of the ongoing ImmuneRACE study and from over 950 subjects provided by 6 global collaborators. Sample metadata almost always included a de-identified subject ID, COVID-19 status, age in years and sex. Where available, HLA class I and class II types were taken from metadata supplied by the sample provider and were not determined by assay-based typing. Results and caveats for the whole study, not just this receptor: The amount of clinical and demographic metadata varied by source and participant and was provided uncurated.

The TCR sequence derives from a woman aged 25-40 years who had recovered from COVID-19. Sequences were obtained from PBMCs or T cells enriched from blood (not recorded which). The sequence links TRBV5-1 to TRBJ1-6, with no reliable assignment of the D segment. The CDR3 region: CASSVDVESPLHF. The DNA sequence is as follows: TGCGCCAGCAGCGTAGATGTGGAGTCACCCCTCCACTTT.